This T cell receptor (beta chain) was captured in a study of Graves' ophthalmopathy and Graves' hyperthyroidism. For the study at large: Calling hyperthyroidism stable required that no ophthalmopathy show up within 18 months of follow-up.

Amplification of TCR beta CDR3 regions used RNA transcripts. The workflow started with a first-round RT-PCR run with HTBI primers and then moved on to a second-round multiplex PCR. TCRdb recomputed calls from the multiplex PCR reads with MiXCR, one row per CDR3 protein. The data hold about 590,000 distinct CDR3 sequences, with about 40% observed a single time. Clinical symptoms, serum thyroxine, TRAb, thyroid ultrasound and orbital computed tomography were relied on for diagnosis. CDR1 DFQATT and CDR2 SNEGSKA come from the germline V gene (reference sequence). The CDR3 is made up of 15 amino acids. The junction had 8 bases not matched to a gene; V was cut back by 2 bases and J by 6 bases.

Sequencing was performed on peripheral blood or thyroid tissue (not recorded which). The TCR was taken from an adult man with Graves' hyperthyroidism. V gene TRBV20-1 combines with J gene TRBJ2-7, with 12 bases lining up with TRBD1. The chain's CDR3 is CSARRPGQGASEQYF. The CDR3, as DNA: TGCAGTGCTAGACGCCCGGGACAGGGGGCTTCCGAGCAGTACTTC.